This is a list of T cell receptor beta chains from one sample in a study of CD8+CD57+ T cells in acquired aplastic anemia. TCRdb processed the reads anew with MiXCR; each CDR3 protein has one entry. This table has around 150,000 distinct CDR3 sequences, about 45% appearing once. Sequencing was done on a sample of sorted CD4+, CD8+, or CD8+CD57+ T cells (not recorded which) from PBMCs. These receptors were taken from a human donor with aplastic anemia. The CDR3 runs from the conserved cysteine through the conserved F or W. D genes are given only for firm matches. Clone sizes are given selectively: once, few, many, or a class where the clone is expanded.

v_call	j_call	d_call	cdr3_length	clone_size	cdr3_nt	cdr3_aa
TRBV29-1	TRBJ2-7	TRBD2	13	NA	TGCAGCGTTGGAACTAGCGGGAGTTACGAGCAGTACTTC	CSVGTSGSYEQYF
TRBV7-3	TRBJ2-1	NA	13	few	TGTGCCAGCAGCTTGCAGGGAGGAAATGAGCAGTTCTTC	CASSLQGGNEQFF
TRBV7-3	TRBJ2-3	TRBD2	16	many	TGTGCCAGCAGCCCCAGTACGCGGGGGGGCACAGATACGCAGTATTTT	CASSPSTRGGTDTQYF
TRBV6-5	TRBJ2-7	TRBD1	15	many	TGTGCCAGCAGTTACTCGGGGACAGGAACCTACGAGCAGTACTTC	CASSYSGTGTYEQYF
TRBV4-1	TRBJ1-5	TRBD1	19	few	TGCGCCAGCAGCCCTACCGAGCGGACAGGGTTCAATAGCAATCAGCCCCAGCATTTT	CASSPTERTGFNSNQPQHF
TRBV19	TRBJ1-1	TRBD1	11	few	TGTGCCAGTAGGCAGGGGGCTCCTGCTTTCTTT	CASRQGAPAFF
TRBV28	TRBJ2-5	TRBD2	16	NA	TGTGCCAGCAGTACCGACAGGACCGGGGGGGAAGAGACCCAGTACTTC	CASSTDRTGGEETQYF
TRBV5-1	TRBJ1-1	NA	13	NA	TGCGCCAGCAGCACGGGACAGAACACTGAAGCTTTCTTT	CASSTGQNTEAFF
TRBV2	TRBJ2-1	NA	14	NA	TGTGCCAGCCCCGGCAGGGCGGTCTACAATGAGCAGTTCTTC	CASPGRAVYNEQFF
TRBV19	TRBJ2-7	NA	16	NA	TGTGCCAGTAGTAAAGTGTCAGTGGGTGGATCCTACGAGCAGTACTTC	CASSKVSVGGSYEQYF
TRBV28	TRBJ2-1	TRBD1	13	few	TGTGCCACCGGGACAGATATCAACAATGAGCAGTTCTTC	CATGTDINNEQFF
TRBV5-1	TRBJ2-2	NA	17	NA	TGCGCCAGCAGCTTGACCCAGTCTGTCGGGAACACCGGGGAGCTGTTTTTT	CASSLTQSVGNTGELFF
TRBV7-3	TRBJ1-2	NA	11	few	TGTGCCAGCAGCGTGAACTATGGCTACACCTTC	CASSVNYGYTF
TRBV9	TRBJ1-2	NA	13	many	TGTGCCAGCAGCCCGGGGCCTAACTATGGCTACACCTTC	CASSPGPNYGYTF
TRBV19	TRBJ1-2	NA	13	NA	TGTGCCAGTAATCCAGGGTTCGGGAGCGGCTACACCTTC	CASNPGFGSGYTF
TRBV5-5	TRBJ1-2	NA	15	NA	TGTGCCAGCAGTTTGGAAGGACCGGTTAACTATGGCTACACCTTC	CASSLEGPVNYGYTF